This T cell receptor (beta chain) was sequenced in a study of siplizumab effects on memory and regulatory T cells. Study results and limitations: Neither a naive nor a memory phenotype was assignable to roughly 75-96% of proliferating CD4+ or CD8+ clones.

Points on this clone: The antigen remains unidentified.

Germline V gene lookup returns CDR1 MGHRA and CDR2 YSYEKL. The J segment lost 1 base and the V segment lost 4 bases, leaving 6 bases of the junction unmatched. This CDR3 contains 16 residues. Profiling relied on immunoSEQ multiplex PCR, and the TCRdb table lists in-frame clones only, not all of them. The top ten clones hold around 0.3% of a sample with about 50,000 clones, more than 75% of them seen once. The TCR originated in a human donor in good health. The material sequenced was naive CD8+ T cells sorted from blood. V usage is TRBV4-1 and J usage is TRBJ2-1, with 8 bases matching TRBD2. The CDR3 reads CASSPLAVDSYNEQFF. Written as DNA, the CDR3 is TGCGCCAGCAGCCCACTAGCGGTGGATTCCTACAATGAGCAGTTCTTC.